The rows below give T cell receptor beta chains drawn from one sample of a study of T cell repertoires in cytomegalovirus infection. One entry per CDR3 protein results from TCRdb running MiXCR on the reads. The sample has about a million distinct CDR3 sequences, approximately 31% seen once. For these receptors, no antigen is known. Source: cultured CD8+ T cells from PBMCs, taken from culture after CMV antigen stimulation. Receptors originate from a human donor in good health (CMV status not recorded). Some clones in this sample may be carry-over from other donors' samples. Each CDR3 is given with its conserved first and last residue. Fields, in order: D gene, J gene, clone size, V gene, CDR3 DNA, CDR3 protein. The D gene is left open where the match is weak. The size entry is marked missing in some rows and otherwise reads once, few, many or a size class.

.,TRBJ1-6,few,TRBV7-9,TGTGCCAGCATCGATGGAAACGTGAGCTCCTATAATTCACCCCTCCACTTT,CASIDGNVSSYNSPLHF
.,TRBJ2-3,.,TRBV10-3,TGTGCCATCAGTGAGTCGCGGCTCTCAGATACGCAGTATTTT,CAISESRLSDTQYF
.,TRBJ1-5,.,TRBV7-9,TGTGCCAGCAGCCCCACGGGGGGCCATCAGCCCCAGCATTTT,CASSPTGGHQPQHF
.,TRBJ2-1,.,TRBV6-1,TGTGCCAGCAGTCTATCCGACGGACCCGGGAATGAGCAGTTCTTC,CASSLSDGPGNEQFF
.,TRBJ2-1,.,TRBV14,TGTGCCAGCAGCCAAGGCCAGGTTTTGGATGAGCAGTTCTTC,CASSQGQVLDEQFF
.,TRBJ2-2,.,TRBV12-3/TRBV12-4,TGTGCCAGCAGTTTCCTCGGGGGGCCGAACACCGGGGAGCTGTTTTTT,CASSFLGGPNTGELFF
.,TRBJ2-1,few,TRBV3-1,TGTGCCAGCAGCCGCACAACTAGCTCCTACAATGAGCAGTTCTTC,CASSRTTSSYNEQFF
.,TRBJ2-1,.,TRBV29-1,TGCAGCGTTGAAGGACAGGTGGACTCCTACAATGAGCAGTTCTTC,CSVEGQVDSYNEQFF
.,TRBJ1-5,many,TRBV6-2/TRBV6-3,TGTGCCAGCAGTTACGGCGATCACCTTAGCAATCAGCCCCAGCATTTT,CASSYGDHLSNQPQHF
.,TRBJ2-5,many,TRBV7-2,TGTGCCAGCAGTCCGGAAGGGTTGGGGCAAGAGACCCAGTACTTC,CASSPEGLGQETQYF
.,TRBJ1-5,once,TRBV4-1,TGCGCCAGCAGCCAAGGAGCAGGGCGAGCGCAGCCCCAGCATTTT,CASSQGAGRAQPQHF
TRBD2,TRBJ2-7,.,TRBV7-6,TGTGCCAGCAGCTTAGTGAGCGGGGGCAACGAGCAGTACTTC,CASSLVSGGNEQYF
.,TRBJ1-1,few,TRBV9,TGTGCCAGCAGTGGAGGGAAGAGACTGAACACTGAAGCTTTCTTT,CASSGGKRLNTEAFF
TRBD1,TRBJ1-5,few,TRBV28,TGTGCCAGCATCCCGACAGGGGGCTGGGGCAATCAGCCCCAGCATTTT,CASIPTGGWGNQPQHF
TRBD1,TRBJ2-3,.,TRBV10-3,TGTGCCATCAGTGAGTCTGGGACAGGGGGAGCAGATACGCAGTATTTT,CAISESGTGGADTQYF
TRBD1,TRBJ1-4,few,TRBV7-9,TGTGCCAGCAGCTTAACTGGACAGGGGTGGACTAATGAAAAACTGTTTTTT,CASSLTGQGWTNEKLFF